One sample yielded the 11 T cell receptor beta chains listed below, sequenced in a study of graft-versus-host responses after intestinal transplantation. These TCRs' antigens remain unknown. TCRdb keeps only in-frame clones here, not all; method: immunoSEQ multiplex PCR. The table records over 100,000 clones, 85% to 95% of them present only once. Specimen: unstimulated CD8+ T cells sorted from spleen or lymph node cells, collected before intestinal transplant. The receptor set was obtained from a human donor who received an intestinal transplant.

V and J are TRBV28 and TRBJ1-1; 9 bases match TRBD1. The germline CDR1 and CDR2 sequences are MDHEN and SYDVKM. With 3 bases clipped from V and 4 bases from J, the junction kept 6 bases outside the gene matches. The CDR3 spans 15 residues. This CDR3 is CASSFRLTGGTEAFF. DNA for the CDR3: TGTGCCAGCAGTTTCCGATTGACAGGGGGCACTGAAGCTTTCTTT.

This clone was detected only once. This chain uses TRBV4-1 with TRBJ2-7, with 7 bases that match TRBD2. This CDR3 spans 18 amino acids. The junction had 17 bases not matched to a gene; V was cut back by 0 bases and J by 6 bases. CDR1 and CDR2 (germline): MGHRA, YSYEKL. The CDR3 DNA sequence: TGCGCCAGCAGCCAAGACTTATCGTTCGGCGGGAGTACTGCCGAGCAGTACTTC. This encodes CASSQDLSFGGSTAEQYF.

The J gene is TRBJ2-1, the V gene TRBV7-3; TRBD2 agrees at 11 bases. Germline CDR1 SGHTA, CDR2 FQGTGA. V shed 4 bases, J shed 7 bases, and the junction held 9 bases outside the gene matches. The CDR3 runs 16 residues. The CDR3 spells CASSSGAGLAVNEQFF. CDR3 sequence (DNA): TGTGCCAGCAGCTCTGGGGCGGGACTAGCGGTGAATGAGCAGTTCTTC.

CDR3 region: CASSVGDNEKLFF. Written as DNA, the CDR3 is TGTGCCAGCAGTGTAGGCGATAATGAAAAACTGTTTTTT. The chain couples TRBV2 to TRBJ1-4; no definite D call. Trimming cost V 4 bases and J 4 bases, with 7 bases left between them. Germline CDR1 and CDR2: SNHLY and FYNNEI. The CDR3 is 13 amino acids.

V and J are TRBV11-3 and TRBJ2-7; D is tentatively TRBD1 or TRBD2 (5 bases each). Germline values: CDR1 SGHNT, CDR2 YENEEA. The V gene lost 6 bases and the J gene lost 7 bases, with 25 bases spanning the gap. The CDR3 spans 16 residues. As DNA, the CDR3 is TGTGCCAGCAGTTCTTCCGGGGACGTAGAGACCAGTGAGCAGTACTTC. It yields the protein CASSSSGDVETSEQYF.

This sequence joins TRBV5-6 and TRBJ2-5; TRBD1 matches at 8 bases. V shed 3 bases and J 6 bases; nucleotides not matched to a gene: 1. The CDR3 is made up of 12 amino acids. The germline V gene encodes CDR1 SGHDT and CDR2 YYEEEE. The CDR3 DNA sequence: TGTGCCAGCAGCTGGACAGGGAAGACCCAGTACTTC. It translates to CASSWTGKTQYF.

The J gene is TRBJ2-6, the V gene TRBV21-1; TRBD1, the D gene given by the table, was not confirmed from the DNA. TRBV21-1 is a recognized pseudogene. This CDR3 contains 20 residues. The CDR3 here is CASSKSWVGTGFSGANVLTF. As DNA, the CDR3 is TGTGCCAGCAGCAAAAGCTGGGTCGGGACAGGGTTTTCTGGGGCCAACGTCCTGACTTTC.

The CDR3 DNA reads TGTGCCAGCACCAAAGGAAAACACGAGCAGTACTTC. It is translated as CASTKGKHEQYF. The chain has TRBV28 and TRBJ2-5; no firm D call. Matching the DNA end better, TRBJ2-7 makes the J call doubtful. The CDR3 consists of 12 residues. CDR1 is MDHEN and CDR2 is SYDVKM in the germline V gene.

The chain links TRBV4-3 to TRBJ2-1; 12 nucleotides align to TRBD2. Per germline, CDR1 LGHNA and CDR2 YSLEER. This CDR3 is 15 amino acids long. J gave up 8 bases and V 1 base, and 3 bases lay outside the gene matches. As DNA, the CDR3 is TGCGCCAGCAGCCAAGGCCTAGCGGGAGGGTATGAGCAGTTCTTC. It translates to CASSQGLAGGYEQFF.

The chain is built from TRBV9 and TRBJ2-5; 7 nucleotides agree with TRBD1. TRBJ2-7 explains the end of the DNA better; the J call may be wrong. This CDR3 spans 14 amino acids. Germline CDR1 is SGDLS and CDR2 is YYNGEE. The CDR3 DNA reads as TGTGCCAGCACCCCGGGACAGATCATCTACGAGCAGTACTTC. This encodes CASTPGQIIYEQYF.

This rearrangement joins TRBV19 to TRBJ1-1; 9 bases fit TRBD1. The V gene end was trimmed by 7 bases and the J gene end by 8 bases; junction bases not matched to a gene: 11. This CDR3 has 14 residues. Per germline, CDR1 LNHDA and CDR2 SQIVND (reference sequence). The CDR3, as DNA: TGTGCCAGTACCAGCCTTTCGGGGACAGGGGAAGCTTTCTTT. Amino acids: CASTSLSGTGEAFF. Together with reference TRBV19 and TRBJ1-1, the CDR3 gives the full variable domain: DGGITQSPKYLFRKEGQNVTLSCEQNLNHDAMYWYRQDPGQGLRLIYYSQIVNDFQKGDIAEGYSVSREKKESFPLTVTSAQKNPTAFYLCASTSLSGTGEAFFGQGTRLTVV.